Described below is a single T cell receptor (beta chain) sequence and its context. Naive CD8 cells lacked CD45RO and underwent positive selection for CCR7, leaving out terminally differentiated effector memory CD45RA+ cells. Each sample came from a Caucasian adult donor living in Nashville, Tennessee. The data were taken from a study of shared clonotypes between healthy human individuals. Looking at the study overall: Serving as donors were a couple of women and a few men, whose ages spanned 18 to 49.

Splitting of each subset's genomic DNA was done evenly across several immunoSEQ plates. In the authors' methods: Filtering of immunoSEQ junctional sequences could not match full-length read filtering. The table came from immunoSEQ multiplex PCR; TCRdb's copy has only in-frame clones and leaves some out. V and J calls and clone size follow that table, whereas D and trimming were derived from the DNA. The data show 760,000 or so clones, 95% to 97% seen once. In germline, CDR1 is LNHDA, CDR2 SQIVND (reference sequence). This CDR3 has 14 amino acids. V lost 9 bases, J lost 1 base, and 16 bases lay in between.

Sequencing input: naive CD8+ T cells sorted from blood. The chain uses TRBV19 and TRBJ2-7; D gene unclear. The sequence was collected from a man younger than 45 in good health. Here the CDR3 DNA reads TGTGCCAGCCAGAGTATTGGCGGTTCCTACGAGCAGTACTTC. It specifies CASQSIGGSYEQYF.